This is a list of T cell receptor beta chains from one sample in a study of Graves' ophthalmopathy and Graves' hyperthyroidism. TCRdb fed the multiplex PCR reads into MiXCR, producing one record per CDR3 protein. The sample has more than 1,000,000 distinct CDR3 sequences, less than 45% seen once. Material for sequencing was peripheral blood or thyroid tissue (not recorded which). These receptor sequences come from an adult man with Graves' hyperthyroidism. Each CDR3 is given with its conserved first and last residue. A D gene is named only where the DNA matches it firmly. Not all rows give a size; the values are once, few, many and, for expanded clones, a class.

many,TRBD1,TRBJ2-7,TRBV9,14,TGTGCCAGCAGCCCCGGACAGGTGGCTTACGAGCAGTACTTC,CASSPGQVAYEQYF
.,TRBD1,TRBJ1-6,TRBV15,15,TGTGCCACCAGCGGGAGAGGACGGGACAGTTCACCCCTCCACTTT,CATSGRGRDSSPLHF
many,.,TRBJ2-5,TRBV9,13,TGTGCCAGCAGCGTAACCCCAGGGGAGACCCAGTACTTC,CASSVTPGETQYF
many,.,TRBJ2-2,TRBV29-1,15,TGCAGCGTTGGGGACTTTCATGGGGGCACCGGGGAGCTGTTTTTT,CSVGDFHGGTGELFF
once,TRBD2,TRBJ2-6,TRBV20-1,16,TGCAGTGCTAGATTAGCGGGGGAGGCTGGGGCCAACGTCCTGACTTTC,CSARLAGEAGANVLTF
.,TRBD2,TRBJ2-2,TRBV10-3,16,TGTGCCATCAGCCTGACTAGCGGGGGGAACACCGGGGAGCTGTTTTTT,CAISLTSGGNTGELFF
.,.,TRBJ2-1,TRBV29-1,14,TGCAGCGCTCGTCCGGCTGGAACCTACAATGAGCAGTTCTTC,CSARPAGTYNEQFF
many,.,TRBJ1-1,TRBV20-1,15,TGCAGTGCTAGGGGCCAACAGCTAGGGAGGACTGAAGCTTTCTTT,CSARGQQLGRTEAFF
.,.,TRBJ1-1,TRBV5-1,19,TGCGCCAGCAGCTTGGCTGGGACACTCATCCCCGCCATGAACACTGAAGCTTTCTTT,CASSLAGTLIPAMNTEAFF
many,.,TRBJ2-7,TRBV6-5,12,TGTGCCAGCTCGGGATACTCCTACGAGCAGTACTTC,CASSGYSYEQYF
few,.,TRBJ2-2,TRBV20-1,14,TGCAGTGCTACCGGGTGGCCCAACACCGGGGAGCTGTTTTTT,CSATGWPNTGELFF
few,.,TRBJ1-2,TRBV29-1,11,TGCAGCGTTTCGGACGGAGATGGCTACACCTTC,CSVSDGDGYTF
few,TRBD1,TRBJ2-5,TRBV28,15,TGTGCCAGCACTAGGGCTACAGGGGGCGGGGAGACCCAGTACTTC,CASTRATGGGETQYF
many,TRBD1,TRBJ1-5,TRBV20-1,14,TGCAGTGCTAGAGGGGAACAGGGGGCTCGTCCCCAGCATTTT,CSARGEQGARPQHF
.,.,TRBJ1-3,TRBV3-1,17,TGTGCCAGCAGCCAAGATGGTTGGGCCAGCTCTGGAAACACCATATATTTT,CASSQDGWASSGNTIYF
many,TRBD1,TRBJ1-1,TRBV11-2,14,TGTGCCAGCAGCCCTCGGGACAGAGGGGATGAAGCTTTCTTT,CASSPRDRGDEAFF
few,TRBD2,TRBJ2-5,TRBV7-9,20,TGTGCCAGCAGCTTCAGGGAAGAACTAAGGACTAGCGGGAGCAAAGAGACCCAGTACTTC,CASSFREELRTSGSKETQYF
many,.,TRBJ1-2,TRBV7-9,14,TGTGCCAGCAGCTTAGGTCAGGGGCCCAATGGCTACACCTTC,CASSLGQGPNGYTF
.,.,TRBJ1-3,TRBV7-4,15,TGTGCCAGCAGATCACCGGGTACCTCTGGAAACACCATATATTTT,CASRSPGTSGNTIYF
.,TRBD2,TRBJ2-7,TRBV29-1,14,TGCAGCGTTTTTACCGGGGGGTTCGGGCACGAGCAGTACTTC,CSVFTGGFGHEQYF
.,TRBD1,TRBJ1-1,TRBV29-1,14,TGCAGCGTTGAAGGGACAGGGATTAAAAATGAAGCTTTCTTT,CSVEGTGIKNEAFF
.,TRBD1,TRBJ2-7,TRBV7-2,13,TGTGCCAGCTGTCGGGACAGATCCTACGAGCAGTACTTC,CASCRDRSYEQYF
many,.,TRBJ1-2,TRBV11-2,14,TGTGCCAGCAGCTCGGGCTCCCCTTCGTATGGCTACACCTTC,CASSSGSPSYGYTF